The clone carrying this T cell receptor beta chain was detected only a few times. Then a second PCR, running about 6 to 11 cycles, was carried out with a sample-barcoded 5' primer and a J-beta primer mix. MiXCR was run by TCRdb on the 5' RACE reads, yielding one entry per CDR3 protein. The data hold 540,000 or so distinct CDR3 sequences, with around 24% observed a single time. Total RNA extraction produced at least 5 micrograms (per sample) for the study. The CDR3 extends over 17 amino acids. This sample is drawn from a study of blood T cells in healthy people across ages. This sample also belongs to another study, concerning T cells of mothers and their children. That work contributes: Thymic selection, a shaping force on TCR recombination output, acts similarly in related and unrelated pairs.

The TCR sequence derives from a boy between 5 and 17 years old in good health. Sequencing used blood. The V and J genes are TRBV21-1 and TRBJ1-4. TRBV21-1 constitutes a pseudogene. CDR3: CASSKGLGVATNEKLFF. The CDR3 nucleotides are TGTGCCAGCAGCAAAGGGTTAGGGGTTGCAACTAATGAAAAACTGTTTTTT.